This T cell receptor (beta chain) was sequenced during a study of CD8 T cells in Susac syndrome. Random-hexamer reverse transcription was applied to about 0.45 to 1 ug RNA. Each CDR3 protein gets one entry after TCRdb re-called the immunoSEQ multiplex PCR reads with MiXCR. The table includes around 200,000 distinct CDR3 sequences, 95% detected once. Trimming took 0 bases from V and 8 from J, leaving 14 bases between them. The CDR3 runs 15 residues. CDR1 is LGHNA and CDR2 is YNFKEQ in the germline V gene. This receptor was identified in a human donor with Susac syndrome. This sequence joins TRBV4-2 and TRBJ2-1; maybe TRBD2 (6 bases). The sample consisted of CD8+ T cells from PBMCs. The CDR3 loop reads CASSQDPSVGDEQFF. CDR3 DNA: TGTGCCAGCAGCCAAGATCCTAGCGTGGGAGATGAGCAGTTCTTC.